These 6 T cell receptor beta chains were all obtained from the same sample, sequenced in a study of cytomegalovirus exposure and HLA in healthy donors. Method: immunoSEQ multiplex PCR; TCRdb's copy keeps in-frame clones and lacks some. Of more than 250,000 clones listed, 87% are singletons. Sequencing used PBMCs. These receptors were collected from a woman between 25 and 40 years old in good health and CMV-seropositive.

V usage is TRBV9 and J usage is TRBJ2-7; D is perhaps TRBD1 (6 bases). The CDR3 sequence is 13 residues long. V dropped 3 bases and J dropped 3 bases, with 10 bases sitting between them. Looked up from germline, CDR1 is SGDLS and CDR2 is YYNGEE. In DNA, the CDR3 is TGTGCCAGCAGCGGCCGGGACAACTACGAGCAGTACTTC. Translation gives CASSGRDNYEQYF.

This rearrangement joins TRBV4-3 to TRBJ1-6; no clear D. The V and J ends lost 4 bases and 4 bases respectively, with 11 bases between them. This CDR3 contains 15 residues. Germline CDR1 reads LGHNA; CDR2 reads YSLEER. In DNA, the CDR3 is TGCGCCAGCAGCCTAAGCCGGGGATATAATTCACCCCTCCACTTT. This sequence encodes CASSLSRGYNSPLHF.

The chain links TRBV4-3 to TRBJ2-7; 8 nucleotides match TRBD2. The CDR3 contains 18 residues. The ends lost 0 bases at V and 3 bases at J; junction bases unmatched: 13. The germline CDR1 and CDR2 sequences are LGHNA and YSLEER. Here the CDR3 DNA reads TGCGCCAGCAGCCAAGATCACTCTAGGACTAGCATTGTCTACGAGCAGTACTTC. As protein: CASSQDHSRTSIVYEQYF.

CDR3 in DNA: TGCAGCGTTGGGGTTTTAAGTATGGGGCGGACGGGGGGCCCAGATACGCAGTATTTT. It specifies CSVGVLSMGRTGGPDTQYF. The V call is TRBV29-1, the J call TRBJ2-3, with D perhaps TRBD2 (7 bases). Trimming left V 4 bases short and J 4 bases short, with 30 bases between. This CDR3 is built from 19 residues. CDR1 is SQVTM and CDR2 is ANQGSEA in the germline V gene.

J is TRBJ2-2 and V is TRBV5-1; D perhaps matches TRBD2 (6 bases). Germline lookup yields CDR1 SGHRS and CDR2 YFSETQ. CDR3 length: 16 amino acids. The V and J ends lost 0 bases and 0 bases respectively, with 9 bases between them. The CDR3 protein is CASSLVGGANTGELFF. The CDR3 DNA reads TGCGCCAGCAGCTTGGTCGGAGGGGCGAACACCGGGGAGCTGTTTTTT.

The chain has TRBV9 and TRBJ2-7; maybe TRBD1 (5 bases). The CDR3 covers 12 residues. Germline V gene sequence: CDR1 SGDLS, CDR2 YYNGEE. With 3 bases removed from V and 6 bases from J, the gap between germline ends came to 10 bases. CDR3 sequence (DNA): TGTGCCAGCAGCGACAGGTTCGGCGAGCAGTACTTC. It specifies CASSDRFGEQYF. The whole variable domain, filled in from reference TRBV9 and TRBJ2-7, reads DSGVTQTPKHLITATGQRVTLRCSPRSGDLSVYWYQQSLDQGLQFLIQYYNGEERAKGNILERFSAQQFPDLHSELNLSSLELGDSALYFCASSDRFGEQYFGPGTRLTVT.